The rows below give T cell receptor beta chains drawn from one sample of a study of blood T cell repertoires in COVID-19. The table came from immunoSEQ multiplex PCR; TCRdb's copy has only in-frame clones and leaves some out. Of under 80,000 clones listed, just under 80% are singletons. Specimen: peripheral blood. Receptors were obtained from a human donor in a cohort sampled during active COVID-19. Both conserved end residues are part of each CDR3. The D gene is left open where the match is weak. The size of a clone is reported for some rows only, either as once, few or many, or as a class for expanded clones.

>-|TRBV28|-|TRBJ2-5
CASSFNSTQETQYF
TGTGCCAGCAGTTTCAACAGTACCCAAGAGACCCAGTACTTC
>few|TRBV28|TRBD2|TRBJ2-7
CASSATSGRAFYEQYF
TGTGCCAGCAGTGCCACTAGCGGGAGGGCCTTCTACGAGCAGTACTTC
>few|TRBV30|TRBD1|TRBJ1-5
CAWGGQSNQPQHF
TGTGCCTGGGGGGGACAGAGCAATCAGCCCCAGCATTTT
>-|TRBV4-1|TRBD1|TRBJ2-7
CASSQDWTGGKEQYF
TGCGCCAGCAGCCAAGACTGGACAGGGGGCAAGGAGCAGTACTTC
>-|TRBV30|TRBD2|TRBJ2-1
CAWRALAGDPYNEQFF
TGTGCCTGGAGAGCCCTAGCGGGAGACCCCTACAATGAGCAGTTCTTC
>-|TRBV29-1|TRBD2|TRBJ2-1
CSVVLAGGPYNEQFF
TGCAGCGTAGTTCTAGCGGGAGGCCCCTACAATGAGCAGTTCTTC
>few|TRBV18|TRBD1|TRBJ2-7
CASSSVGTGWNEQYF
TGTGCCAGCTCGTCAGTGGGGACAGGCTGGAACGAGCAGTACTTC
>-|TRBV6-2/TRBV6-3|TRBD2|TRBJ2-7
CASSYPPGLAGDEQYF
TGTGCCAGCAGTTACCCACCGGGACTAGCGGGAGATGAGCAGTACTTC
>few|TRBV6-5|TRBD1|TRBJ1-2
CASSSTRGRGYTF
TGTGCCAGCAGTTCCACCAGGGGGCGCGGCTACACCTTC
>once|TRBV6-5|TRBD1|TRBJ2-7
CASSPTGIPYEQYF
TGTGCCAGCAGCCCGACAGGGATCCCATACGAGCAGTACTTC
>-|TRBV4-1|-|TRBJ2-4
CASSQQPEGLGKNIQYF
TGCGCCAGCAGTCAACAACCGGAGGGCCTGGGCAAAAACATTCAGTACTTC
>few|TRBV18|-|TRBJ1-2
CASSPRSTEGYTF
TGTGCCAGCTCACCACGTAGTACTGAGGGCTACACCTTC
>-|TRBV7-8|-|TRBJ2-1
CASSLAFPPDNEQFF
TGTGCCAGCAGCTTAGCCTTTCCACCGGACAATGAGCAGTTCTTC
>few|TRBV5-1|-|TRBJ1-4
CASSAVQGVGEKLFF
TGCGCCAGCAGCGCAGTACAGGGAGTAGGTGAAAAACTGTTTTTT
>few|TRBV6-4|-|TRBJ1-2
CASSQKGYANYGYTF
TGTGCCAGCAGCCAGAAGGGGTACGCTAACTATGGCTACACCTTC
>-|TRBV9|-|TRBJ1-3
CASSVDPRGSGNTIYF
TGTGCCAGCAGCGTCGACCCCCGAGGCTCTGGAAACACCATATATTTT
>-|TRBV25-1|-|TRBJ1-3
CASTARVGGTAGNTIYF
TGTGCCAGCACAGCACGCGTCGGAGGTACCGCTGGAAACACCATATATTTT
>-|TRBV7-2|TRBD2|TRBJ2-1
CASSLGTRLYEQFF
TGTGCCAGCAGCTTGGGGACTAGACTGTATGAGCAGTTCTTC
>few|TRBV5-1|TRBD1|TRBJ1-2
CASSPGTGGINYGYTF
TGCGCCAGCAGCCCAGGGACAGGGGGTATTAACTATGGCTACACCTTC
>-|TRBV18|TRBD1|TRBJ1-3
CASSPGQGASGNTIYF
TGTGCCAGCTCACCTGGACAGGGGGCCTCTGGAAACACCATATATTTT
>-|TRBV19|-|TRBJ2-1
CASSSQGGVEQFF
TGTGCCAGTAGTAGCCAGGGGGGCGTGGAGCAGTTCTTC
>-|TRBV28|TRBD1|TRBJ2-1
CATRQGGDEQFF
TGTGCCACCAGACAGGGGGGGGATGAGCAGTTCTTC
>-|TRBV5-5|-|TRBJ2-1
CASSVGFGTNNNEQFF
TGTGCCAGCAGCGTAGGGTTCGGGACAAATAACAATGAGCAGTTCTTC
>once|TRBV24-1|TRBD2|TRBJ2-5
CATSDLPGLAQETQYF
TGTGCCACCAGTGATTTGCCGGGACTAGCGCAAGAGACCCAGTACTTC
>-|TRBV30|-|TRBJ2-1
CAWSVGTGSGEQFF
TGTGCCTGGAGTGTTGGGACTGGAAGCGGTGAGCAGTTCTTC
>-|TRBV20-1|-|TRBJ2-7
CSAYSSGEQYF
TGCAGTGCTTACTCGTCAGGGGAGCAGTACTTC
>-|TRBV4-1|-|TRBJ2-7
CASSQDQGYPYEQYF
TGCGCCAGCAGCCAAGATCAGGGGTACCCCTACGAGCAGTACTTC
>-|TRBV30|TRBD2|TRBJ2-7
CAWSRTGTSPRYEQYF
TGTGCCTGGAGTCGAACCGGGACTAGCCCCAGGTACGAGCAGTACTTC
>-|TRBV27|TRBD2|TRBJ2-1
CASSPKGLAGGPNEQFF
TGTGCCAGCAGTCCAAAAGGACTAGCGGGAGGGCCCAATGAGCAGTTCTTC
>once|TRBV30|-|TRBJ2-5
CAWSVLGGRETQYF
TGTGCCTGGAGTGTACTAGGGGGTAGAGAGACCCAGTACTTC
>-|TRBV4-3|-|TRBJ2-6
CASSQGAVSGANVLTF
TGCGCCAGCAGCCAAGGGGCAGTCTCTGGGGCCAACGTCCTGACTTTC
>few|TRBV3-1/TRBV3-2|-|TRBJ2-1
CASSQRDVGNEQFF
TGTGCCAGCAGCCAACGGGATGTAGGGAATGAGCAGTTCTTC
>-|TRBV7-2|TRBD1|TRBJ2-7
CASSPRAGGPYEQYF
TGTGCCAGCAGTCCACGAGCAGGGGGCCCCTACGAGCAGTACTTC
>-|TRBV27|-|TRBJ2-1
CASHSRDGAYNEQFF
TGTGCCAGCCATTCGCGGGACGGAGCCTACAATGAGCAGTTCTTC
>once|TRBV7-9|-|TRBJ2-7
CASSLFSRQTAYEQYF
TGTGCCAGCAGCTTGTTTTCCAGACAGACGGCCTACGAGCAGTACTTC
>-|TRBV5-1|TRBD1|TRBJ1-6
CASSPGTVETSPLHF
TGCGCCAGCAGCCCTGGGACAGTAGAAACCTCACCCCTCCACTTT
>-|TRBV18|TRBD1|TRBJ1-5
CASSGQGVNQPQHF
TGTGCCAGCTCAGGACAGGGGGTCAATCAGCCCCAGCATTTT
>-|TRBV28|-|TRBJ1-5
CASSPTYSGQPQHF
TGTGCCAGCAGCCCAACATACTCGGGTCAGCCCCAGCATTTT
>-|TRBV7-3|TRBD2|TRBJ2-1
CASSLDSGRSYNEQFF
TGTGCCAGCAGCTTAGATAGCGGGCGCTCCTACAATGAGCAGTTCTTC
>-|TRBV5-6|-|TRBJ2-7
CASSPTVSYEQYF
TGTGCCAGCAGTCCAACAGTCTCCTACGAGCAGTACTTC
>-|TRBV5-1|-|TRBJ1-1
CASSPVPNTEAFF
TGCGCCAGCAGCCCAGTCCCGAACACTGAAGCTTTCTTT
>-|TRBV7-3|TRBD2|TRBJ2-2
CASSSPASGTTGELFF
TGTGCCAGCAGCTCCCCCGCTAGCGGGACCACCGGGGAGCTGTTTTTT
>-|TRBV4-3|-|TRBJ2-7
CASSQDVGGTRYF
TGCGCCAGCAGCCAAGATGTGGGGGGGACAAGGTACTTC
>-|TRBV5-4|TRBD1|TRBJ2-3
CASSSRQGSYADTQYF
TGTGCCAGCAGCTCTCGACAGGGGTCGTATGCAGATACGCAGTATTTT
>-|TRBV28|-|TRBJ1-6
CASSLGGPSGTPLHF
TGTGCCAGCAGTTTAGGCGGGCCATCGGGCACACCCCTCCACTTT
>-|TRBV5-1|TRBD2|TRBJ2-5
CASSLGRTSGEAQETQYF
TGCGCCAGCAGCTTGGGGCGGACTAGCGGGGAGGCTCAAGAGACCCAGTACTTC
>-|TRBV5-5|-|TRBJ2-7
CASSFPGSYEQYF
TGTGCCAGCAGCTTCCCAGGCTCCTACGAGCAGTACTTC
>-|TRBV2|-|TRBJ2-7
CASSEERPAVEQYF
TGTGCCAGCAGTGAGGAGCGTCCCGCCGTCGAGCAGTACTTC
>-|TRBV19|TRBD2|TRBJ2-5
CASSPGLAGVSQETQYF
TGTGCCAGTAGTCCGGGACTAGCGGGAGTGAGCCAAGAGACCCAGTACTTC
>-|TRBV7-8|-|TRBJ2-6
CASSLIGGANVLTF
TGTGCCAGCAGCTTAATTGGCGGGGCCAACGTCCTGACTTTC
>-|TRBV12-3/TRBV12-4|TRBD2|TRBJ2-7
CASSSSGNYEQYF
TGTGCCAGCAGTTCCAGCGGGAACTACGAGCAGTACTTC
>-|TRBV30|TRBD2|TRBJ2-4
CAWSLGTSGRAQNIQYF
TGTGCCTGGAGTCTAGGCACTAGCGGGAGGGCGCAAAACATTCAGTACTTC
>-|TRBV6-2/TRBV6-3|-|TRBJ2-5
CASSTARETQYF
TGTGCCAGTAGTACCGCCCGGGAGACCCAGTACTTC